The clone carrying this T cell receptor (beta chain) was picked up one time. This sample is drawn from a study of T cells in Graves' hyperthyroidism and ophthalmopathy. From RNA transcripts, TCR beta CDR3 regions were amplified. With the HTBI primer set, the TCR CDR3 went through a first round of RT-PCR. MiXCR, run by TCRdb on the multiplex PCR reads, gives a single entry per CDR3 protein. The sample lists roughly 800,000 distinct CDR3 sequences, 38% occurring once. Sequenced: blood. The TCR sequence derives from a man younger than 35 with Graves' hyperthyroidism.

CDR3 protein: CASLYATTGELFF. The CDR3 region has the DNA TGTGCCTCCCTCTATGCGACGACCGGGGAGCTGTTTTTT. The rearrangement uses TRBV30 and TRBJ2-2, with D hard to call. Per germline, CDR1 GTSNPN and CDR2 SVGIG (reference sequence). The CDR3 runs 13 residues. V dropped 7 bases and J dropped 5 bases, with 14 bases sitting between them. Full variable domain (missing parts from reference TRBV30 and TRBJ2-2): SQTIHQWPATLVQPVGSPLSLECTVEGTSNPNLYWYRQAAGRGLQLLFYSVGIGQISSEVPQNLSASRPQDRQFILSSKKLLLSDSGFYLCASLYATTGELFFGEGSRLTVL.